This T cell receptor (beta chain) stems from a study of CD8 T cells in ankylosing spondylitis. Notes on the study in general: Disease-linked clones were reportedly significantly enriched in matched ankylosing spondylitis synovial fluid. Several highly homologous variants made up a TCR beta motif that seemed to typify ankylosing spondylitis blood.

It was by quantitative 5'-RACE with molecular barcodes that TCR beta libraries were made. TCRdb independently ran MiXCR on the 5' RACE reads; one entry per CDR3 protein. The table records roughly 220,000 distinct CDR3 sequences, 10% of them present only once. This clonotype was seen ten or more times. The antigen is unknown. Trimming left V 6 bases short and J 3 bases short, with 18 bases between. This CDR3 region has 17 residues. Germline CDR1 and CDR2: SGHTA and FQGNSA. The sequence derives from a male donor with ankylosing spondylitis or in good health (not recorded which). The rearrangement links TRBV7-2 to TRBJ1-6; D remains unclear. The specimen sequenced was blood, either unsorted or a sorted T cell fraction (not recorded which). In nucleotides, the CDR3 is TGTGCCAGCAGGCCTGGACTTAACGAGGGCTATAATTCACCCCTCCACTTT. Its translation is CASRPGLNEGYNSPLHF.